The TCR beta chain described here comes from a study of response to subunit inactivated influenza vaccine. Study conclusions and caveats: Few new T cells, the authors suggested, are recruited by each seasonal influenza vaccination.

TCRdb reprocessed the RT-PCR reads with MiXCR, giving one entry per CDR3 protein. The sample records hundreds of thousands of distinct CDR3 sequences, approximately 15% being singletons. Trimming removed 6 bases at V and 13 bases at J, with 16 bases between. The CDR3 is 13 residues long. This clonotype was observed a few times. Its target is unknown. The receptor's source is a man aged 50 or older who received an inactivated influenza vaccine. Sample: PBMCs from blood, taken 14 to 15 days before vaccination. This rearrangement joins TRBV12-3 or TRBV12-4 to TRBJ1-6, with D maybe TRBD1 (5 bases). In DNA form, the CDR3 reads TGTGCCAGCAGCCGGGCGAGACAGTCCCCCCTCCACTTT. Its protein product is CASSRARQSPLHF.